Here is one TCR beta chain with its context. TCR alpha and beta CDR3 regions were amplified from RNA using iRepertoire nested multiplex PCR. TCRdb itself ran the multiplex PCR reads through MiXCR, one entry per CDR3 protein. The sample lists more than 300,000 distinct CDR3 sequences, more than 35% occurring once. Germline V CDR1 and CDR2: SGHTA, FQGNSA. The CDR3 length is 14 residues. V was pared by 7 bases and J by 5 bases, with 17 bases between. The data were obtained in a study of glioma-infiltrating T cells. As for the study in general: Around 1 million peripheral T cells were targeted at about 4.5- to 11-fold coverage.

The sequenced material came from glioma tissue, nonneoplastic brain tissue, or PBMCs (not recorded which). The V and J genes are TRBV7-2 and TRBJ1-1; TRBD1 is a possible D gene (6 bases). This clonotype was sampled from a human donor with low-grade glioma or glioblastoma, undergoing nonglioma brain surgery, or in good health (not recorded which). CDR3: CASTLGAGGTEAFF. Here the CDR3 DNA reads TGTGCCAGCACCTTGGGGGCGGGGGGGACTGAAGCTTTCTTT.